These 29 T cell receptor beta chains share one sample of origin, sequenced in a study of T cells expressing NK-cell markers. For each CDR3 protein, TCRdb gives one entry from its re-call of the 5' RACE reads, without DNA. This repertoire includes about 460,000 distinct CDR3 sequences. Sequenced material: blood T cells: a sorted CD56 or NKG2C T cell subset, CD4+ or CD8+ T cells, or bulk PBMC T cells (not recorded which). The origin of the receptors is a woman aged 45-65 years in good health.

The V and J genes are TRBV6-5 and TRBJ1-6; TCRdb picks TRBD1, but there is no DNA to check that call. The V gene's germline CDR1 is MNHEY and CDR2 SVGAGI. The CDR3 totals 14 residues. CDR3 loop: CASSRDREVSPLHF.

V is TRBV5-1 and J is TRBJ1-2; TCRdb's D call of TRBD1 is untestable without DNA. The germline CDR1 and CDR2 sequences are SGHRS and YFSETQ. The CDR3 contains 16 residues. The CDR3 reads CASSSQRRAPGDGYTF.

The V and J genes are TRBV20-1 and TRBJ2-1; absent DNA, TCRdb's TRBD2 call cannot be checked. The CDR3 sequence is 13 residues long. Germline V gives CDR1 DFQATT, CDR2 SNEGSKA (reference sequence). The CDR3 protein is CSARLAGASEQFF.

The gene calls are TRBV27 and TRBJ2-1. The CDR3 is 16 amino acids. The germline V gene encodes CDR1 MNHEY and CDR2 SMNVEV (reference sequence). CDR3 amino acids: CASSSSRWSSYNEQFF.

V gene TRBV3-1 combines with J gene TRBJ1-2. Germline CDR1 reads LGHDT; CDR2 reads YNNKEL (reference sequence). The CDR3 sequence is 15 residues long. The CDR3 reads CASSQEGRGWSGYTF.

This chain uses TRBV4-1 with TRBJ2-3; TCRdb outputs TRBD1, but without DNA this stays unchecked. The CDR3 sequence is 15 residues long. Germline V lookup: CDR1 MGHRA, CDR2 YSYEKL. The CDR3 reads CASSQATGITDTQYF.

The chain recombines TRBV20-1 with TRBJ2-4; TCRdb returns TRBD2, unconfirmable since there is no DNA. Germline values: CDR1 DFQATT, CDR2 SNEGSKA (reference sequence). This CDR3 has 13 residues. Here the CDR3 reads CSASGRRSNIQYF.

The CDR3 protein is CASSWMSEQFF. The chain carries TRBV12-3 or TRBV12-4 and TRBJ2-1. The CDR3 covers 11 residues.

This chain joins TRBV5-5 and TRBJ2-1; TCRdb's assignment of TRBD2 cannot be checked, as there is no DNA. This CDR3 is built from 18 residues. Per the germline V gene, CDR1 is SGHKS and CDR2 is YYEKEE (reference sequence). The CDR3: CASSVGLAGLGSYNEQFF.

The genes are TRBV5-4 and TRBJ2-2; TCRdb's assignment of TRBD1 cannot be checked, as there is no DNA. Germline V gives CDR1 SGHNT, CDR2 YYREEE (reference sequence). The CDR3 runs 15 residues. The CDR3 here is CASSLDRTATGELFF.

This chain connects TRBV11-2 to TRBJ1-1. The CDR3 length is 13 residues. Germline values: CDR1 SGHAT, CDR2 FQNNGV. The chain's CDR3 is CASNIQLNTEAFF.

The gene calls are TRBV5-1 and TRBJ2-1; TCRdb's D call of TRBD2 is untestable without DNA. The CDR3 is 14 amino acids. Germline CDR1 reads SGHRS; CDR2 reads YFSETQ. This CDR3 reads CASSLVSKGREQFF.

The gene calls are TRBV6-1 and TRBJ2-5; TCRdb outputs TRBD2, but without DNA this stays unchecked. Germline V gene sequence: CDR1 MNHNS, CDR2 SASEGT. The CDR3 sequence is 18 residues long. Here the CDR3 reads CASTSLAGKARPQETQYF.

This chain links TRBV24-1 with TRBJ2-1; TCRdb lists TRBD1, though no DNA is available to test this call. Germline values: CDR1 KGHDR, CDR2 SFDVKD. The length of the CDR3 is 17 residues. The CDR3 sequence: CATSALGRDASYNEQFF.

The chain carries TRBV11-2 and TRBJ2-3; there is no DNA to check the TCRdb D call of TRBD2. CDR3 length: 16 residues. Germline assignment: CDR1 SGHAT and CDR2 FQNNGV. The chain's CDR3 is CASSVGTGARADTQYF.

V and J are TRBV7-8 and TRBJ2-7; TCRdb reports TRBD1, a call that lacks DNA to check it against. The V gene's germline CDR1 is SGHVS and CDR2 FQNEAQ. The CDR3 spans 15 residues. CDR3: CASSRETGVKREQYF.

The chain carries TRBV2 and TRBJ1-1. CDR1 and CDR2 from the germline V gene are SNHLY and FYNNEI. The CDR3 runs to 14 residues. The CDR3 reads CASSPQIVGTEAFF.

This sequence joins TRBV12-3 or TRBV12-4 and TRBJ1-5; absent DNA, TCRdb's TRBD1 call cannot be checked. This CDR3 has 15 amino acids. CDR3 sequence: CASRAPGTGNQPQHF.

CDR3: CATSDLAGAGDTQYF. The chain is built from TRBV24-1 and TRBJ2-3; there is no DNA to check the TCRdb D call of TRBD2. Germline assignment: CDR1 KGHDR and CDR2 SFDVKD. The CDR3 consists of 15 residues.

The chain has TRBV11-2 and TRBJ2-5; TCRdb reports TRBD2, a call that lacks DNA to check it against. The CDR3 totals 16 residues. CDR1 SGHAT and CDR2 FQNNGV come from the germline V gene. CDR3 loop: CASSLGRTNPQETQYF.

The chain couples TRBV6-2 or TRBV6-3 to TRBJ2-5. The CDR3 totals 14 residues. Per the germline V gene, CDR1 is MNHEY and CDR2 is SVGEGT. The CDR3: CASSYGGSEETQYF.

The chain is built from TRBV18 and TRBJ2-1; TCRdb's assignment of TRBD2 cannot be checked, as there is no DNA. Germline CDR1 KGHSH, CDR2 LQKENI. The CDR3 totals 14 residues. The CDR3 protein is CASSPSPLYNEQFF.

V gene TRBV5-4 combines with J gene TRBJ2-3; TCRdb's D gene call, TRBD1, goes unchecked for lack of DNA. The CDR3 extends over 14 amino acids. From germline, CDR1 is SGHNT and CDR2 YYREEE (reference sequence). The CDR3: CASKQGASTDTQYF. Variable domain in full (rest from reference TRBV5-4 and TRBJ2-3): ETGVTQSPTHLIKTRGQQVTLRCSSQSGHNTVSWYQQALGQGPQFIFQYYREEENGRGNFPPRFSGLQFPNYSSELNVNALELDDSALYLCASKQGASTDTQYFGPGTRLTVL.

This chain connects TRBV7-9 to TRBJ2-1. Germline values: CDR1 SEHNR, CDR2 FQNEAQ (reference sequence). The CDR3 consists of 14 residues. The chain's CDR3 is CASSTTRNDNEQFF. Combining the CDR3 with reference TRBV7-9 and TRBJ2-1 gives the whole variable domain DTGVSQNPRHKITKRGQNVTFRCDPISEHNRLYWYRQTLGQGPEFLTYFQNEAQLEKSRLLSDRFSAERPKGSFSTLEIQRTEQGDSAMYLCASSTTRNDNEQFFGPGTRLTVL.

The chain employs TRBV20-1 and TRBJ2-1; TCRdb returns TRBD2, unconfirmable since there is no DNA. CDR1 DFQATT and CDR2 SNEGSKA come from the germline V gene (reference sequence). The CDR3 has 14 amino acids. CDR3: CSALGVAGKGEQFF.

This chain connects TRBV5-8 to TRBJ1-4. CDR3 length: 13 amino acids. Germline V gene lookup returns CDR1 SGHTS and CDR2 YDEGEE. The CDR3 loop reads CASSLSDGEKLFF.

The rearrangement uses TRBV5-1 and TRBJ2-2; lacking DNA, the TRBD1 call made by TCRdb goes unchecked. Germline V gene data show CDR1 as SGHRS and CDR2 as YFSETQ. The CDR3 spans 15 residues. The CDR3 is CASSWRDRGTGELFF.

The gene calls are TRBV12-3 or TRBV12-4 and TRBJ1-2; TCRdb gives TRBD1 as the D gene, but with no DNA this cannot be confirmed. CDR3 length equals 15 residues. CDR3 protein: CASSLGGQAFYGYTF.

CDR3: CASSRQRGLIETQYF. J is TRBJ2-5 and V is TRBV5-1; without DNA, the TCRdb call of TRBD1 cannot be checked. The V gene's germline CDR1 is SGHRS and CDR2 YFSETQ. The CDR3 contains 15 residues.